This is a list of T cell receptor beta chains from one sample in a study of vaccination and CD4 T cells after COVID-19. Their antigens are not known. One entry per CDR3 protein results from TCRdb running MiXCR on the PCR reads. The sample includes nearly 15,000 distinct CDR3 sequences, approximately 26% of them seen just once. The sample was cultured CD4+ T cells from blood. The receptor source for this set is a human donor with COVID-19. Each CDR3 is given with its conserved first and last residue. Fields, in order: clone size, J gene, V gene, D gene, CDR3 DNA, CDR3 protein. The D gene is left open where the match is weak. Size tells how often a clone was seen (once, few, many) or the class of an expanded clone, and some rows leave it out.

size: -; J: TRBJ1-1; V: TRBV24-1; D: TRBD1; DNA: TGTGCCACCAGTGATACCACAGGGGGGAACACTGAAGCTTTCTTT; CDR3: CATSDTTGGNTEAFF
size: -; J: TRBJ1-5; V: TRBV12-3/TRBV12-4; D: -; DNA: TGTGCCAGCAGAGGGACCCAAGGAGGTCAGCCCCAGCATTTT; CDR3: CASRGTQGGQPQHF
size: few; J: TRBJ2-7; V: TRBV20-1; D: -; DNA: TGCAGTGCTAGAACCAGCTACGAGCAGTACTTC; CDR3: CSARTSYEQYF
size: -; J: TRBJ1-6; V: TRBV9; D: -; DNA: TGTGCCAGCAGCGTATTAGGGGAATCACCCCTCCACTTT; CDR3: CASSVLGESPLHF
size: few; J: TRBJ2-6; V: TRBV7-8; D: -; DNA: TGTGCCAGCAGCGCGAGCAGGGTCAGCTCTGGGGCCAACGTCCTGACTTTC; CDR3: CASSASRVSSGANVLTF
size: few; J: TRBJ1-5; V: TRBV4-1; D: TRBD1; DNA: TGCGCCAGCAGCCTCGAGACAGGGGGCTTCGGGCAGCCCCAGCATTTT; CDR3: CASSLETGGFGQPQHF
size: -; J: TRBJ2-3; V: TRBV19; D: TRBD1; DNA: TGTGCCAGTAGTATCATGGGACAGGGAACAGATACGCAGTATTTT; CDR3: CASSIMGQGTDTQYF
size: -; J: TRBJ1-1; V: TRBV5-1; D: -; DNA: TGCGCCAGCAGACAGGACGACACTGAAGCTTTCTTT; CDR3: CASRQDDTEAFF
size: -; J: TRBJ1-1; V: TRBV18; D: TRBD1; DNA: TGTGCCGGAACAGGGGAGACTGAAGCTTTCTTT; CDR3: CAGTGETEAFF
size: -; J: TRBJ1-2; V: TRBV6-1; D: -; DNA: TGTGCCAGCAGTCCGGGCCTTGTCGGGGGCTACACCTTC; CDR3: CASSPGLVGGYTF
size: few; J: TRBJ2-5; V: TRBV6-1; D: -; DNA: TGTGCCAGCAGGGACGAAGCCGTCCGTCCCCGAGGGTTATTGGGGACCCAGTACTTC; CDR3: CASRDEAVRPRGLLGTQYF
size: -; J: TRBJ2-7; V: TRBV6-2/TRBV6-3; D: -; DNA: TGTGCCAGCATCTCCCGGCAGATAACCTACGAGCAGTACTTC; CDR3: CASISRQITYEQYF
size: -; J: TRBJ2-7; V: TRBV6-2/TRBV6-3; D: TRBD2; DNA: TGTGCCAGCAGTTATTTCCCGCAGCGGGACCTCTACGAGCAGTACTTC; CDR3: CASSYFPQRDLYEQYF
size: -; J: TRBJ1-4; V: TRBV27; D: -; DNA: TGTGCCAGCAGTTCACGATCGATAGCAACTAATGAAAAACTGTTTTTT; CDR3: CASSSRSIATNEKLFF
size: few; J: TRBJ1-5; V: TRBV12-3/TRBV12-4; D: -; DNA: TGTGCCAGCAGTCCCGGGGGAGGGGTCAATCAGCCCCAGCATTTT; CDR3: CASSPGGGVNQPQHF
size: few; J: TRBJ2-5; V: TRBV7-3; D: TRBD1; DNA: TGTGCCAGCAGCCCGGGGGACAGGAAAGAGACCCAGTACTTC; CDR3: CASSPGDRKETQYF
size: -; J: TRBJ1-1; V: TRBV19; D: -; DNA: TGTGCCAGTACCCCCGGGACCCGGGACACTGAAGCTTTCTTT; CDR3: CASTPGTRDTEAFF
size: few; J: TRBJ1-5; V: TRBV19; D: TRBD1; DNA: TGTGCCACCCGAACAGGGGGGAGGTATCAGCCCCAGCATTTT; CDR3: CATRTGGRYQPQHF
size: few; J: TRBJ2-3; V: TRBV6-2/TRBV6-3; D: TRBD2; DNA: TGTGCCAGCAGTTATATTGGCGGGGGGCCCCCCACAGATACGCAGTATTTT; CDR3: CASSYIGGGPPTDTQYF
size: -; J: TRBJ2-6; V: TRBV6-1; D: -; DNA: TGTGCCAGCAGTGAAGTAGGGGGATCCAGGGGCTCTGGGGCCAACGTCCTGACTTTC; CDR3: CASSEVGGSRGSGANVLTF
size: -; J: TRBJ2-5; V: TRBV5-1; D: TRBD2; DNA: TGCGCCAGCAGCTCAACCGGGGGGGCGGGGACCCAGTACTTC; CDR3: CASSSTGGAGTQYF
size: few; J: TRBJ1-3; V: TRBV15; D: -; DNA: TGTGCCACCAGCAGAGAAGTTTTCTCTGGAAACACCATATATTTT; CDR3: CATSREVFSGNTIYF
size: -; J: TRBJ1-3; V: TRBV6-1; D: -; DNA: TGTGCCAGCAGTGAACGGGTAGCTGGAAACACCATATATTTT; CDR3: CASSERVAGNTIYF
size: few; J: TRBJ1-3; V: TRBV6-1; D: -; DNA: TGTGCCAGCAGTGAGGCACAGGGCCCGCCGGGAAACACCATATATTTT; CDR3: CASSEAQGPPGNTIYF
size: -; J: TRBJ2-3; V: TRBV5-1; D: TRBD2; DNA: TGCGCCAGCAGTTACCAGCGGGGACCCACAGATACGCAGTATTTT; CDR3: CASSYQRGPTDTQYF
size: -; J: TRBJ1-1; V: TRBV7-2; D: TRBD1; DNA: TGTGCCAGCAGCTTGGGACAGGGGGAAGTACGGACTGAAGCTTTCTTT; CDR3: CASSLGQGEVRTEAFF
size: few; J: TRBJ2-3; V: TRBV6-1; D: TRBD2; DNA: TGTGCCAGCAGGGGGACTAGCGGAAGTTTTACGCAGTATTTT; CDR3: CASRGTSGSFTQYF
size: medium-sized; J: TRBJ1-5; V: TRBV6-1; D: -; DNA: TGTGCCAGCAGGGACGGGGGTGAGAGTCCGCCCCAGCATTTT; CDR3: CASRDGGESPPQHF
size: -; J: TRBJ2-2; V: TRBV19; D: -; DNA: TGTGCCAGTAGTGGGGCACAGATCACCGGGGAGCTGTTTTTT; CDR3: CASSGAQITGELFF
size: few; J: TRBJ2-2; V: TRBV6-4; D: TRBD1; DNA: TGTGCCAGCAGTGCACAGGGGGCCGGGGAGCTGTTTTTT; CDR3: CASSAQGAGELFF
size: -; J: TRBJ2-7; V: TRBV19; D: TRBD1; DNA: TGTGCCAGTAGTATAGGGACAGGGTCCTACGAGCAGTACTTC; CDR3: CASSIGTGSYEQYF
size: few; J: TRBJ2-1; V: TRBV7-7; D: -; DNA: TGTGCTAGCAGCTTACGAATTGGACAGAATAATGAGCAGTTCTTC; CDR3: CASSLRIGQNNEQFF